This is a list of T cell receptor beta chains from one sample in a study of shared clonotypes between healthy human individuals. Using immunoSEQ multiplex PCR, the repertoire was profiled, and TCRdb retains in-frame clones only, with some absent. The data hold roughly 2.4 million clones, with 95% observed a single time. Material: naive CD4+ T cells sorted from blood. Receptors originate from a man younger than 30 in good health. Each CDR3 is given with its conserved first and last residue. A D gene is named only where the DNA matches it firmly. Clone size is given for some rows only: seen once, a few or many times, or a class if the clone is expanded.

CASSLAISGGNNEQFF	TGTGCTAGCAGCTTAGCGATTAGCGGGGGTAACAATGAGCAGTTCTTC	TRBJ2-1	TRBD2	TRBV7-7	.
CASSRGGPTRYGYTF	TGTGCCAGCTCACGGGGAGGGCCGACTAGGTATGGCTACACCTTC	TRBJ1-2	.	TRBV18	.
CASSFFGDNQPQHF	TGTGCCAGCAGTTTTTTCGGGGACAATCAGCCCCAGCATTTT	TRBJ1-5	.	TRBV28	.
CASSQPTGGHYGYTF	TGCGCCAGCAGCCAACCCACAGGGGGGCACTATGGCTACACCTTC	TRBJ1-2	TRBD1	TRBV4-1	.
CASSLAGPKNAEAFF	TGCGCCAGCAGCTTGGCTGGACCCAAGAACGCTGAAGCTTTCTTT	TRBJ1-1	.	TRBV5-1	.
CASREQAYEQYF	TGTGCCAGCAGGGAGCAAGCGTACGAGCAGTACTTC	TRBJ2-7	.	TRBV6-5	.
CASSLGGDTRSSGYTF	TGTGCCAGCAGCTTGGGGGGGGACACCCGTAGTTCGGGCTACACCTTC	TRBJ1-2	.	TRBV5-4	once
CASRSPGLGNQPQHF	TGTGCCAGCAGATCACCGGGACTGGGCAATCAGCCCCAGCATTTT	TRBJ1-5	.	TRBV6-1	.
CASRALGSPLHF	TGTGCCAGCAGAGCCTTGGGGTCACCCCTCCACTTT	TRBJ1-6	.	TRBV6-1	.
CASSYRDHRRGSEQFF	TGTGCCAGCAGTTACCGGGACCACCGGCGGGGTAGTGAGCAGTTCTTC	TRBJ2-1	.	TRBV27	.
CASSLGGQETQYF	TGCGCCAGCAGCTTAGGGGGTCAAGAGACCCAGTACTTC	TRBJ2-5	.	TRBV5-1	few
CASSLEGGLRETQYF	TGTGCCAGCAGCTTAGAGGGAGGGCTACGAGAGACCCAGTACTTC	TRBJ2-5	TRBD2	TRBV5-4	.
CASSLVWSYEQYF	TGTGCCAGCAGCTTAGTGTGGTCCTACGAGCAGTACTTC	TRBJ2-7	.	TRBV7-9	.
CASSKDRGGRTEAFF	TGTGCCAGCAGCAAGGACAGGGGTGGTAGGACTGAAGCTTTCTTT	TRBJ1-1	TRBD1	TRBV9	.
CASTTGSRVEYF	TGTGCCAGCACCACGGGCAGCCGGGTGGAGTACTTC	TRBJ2-7	.	TRBV6-6	.
CASRLGALMANTEAFF	TGTGCCAGCCGTTTGGGTGCCTTGATGGCGAACACTGAAGCTTTCTTT	TRBJ1-1	.	TRBV6-5	.
CASRAQGPLYYEQYF	TGTGCCAGCAGGGCACAGGGGCCACTTTACTACGAGCAGTACTTC	TRBJ2-7	TRBD1	TRBV6-1	.